The T cell receptor beta chain described here comes from a study of cytomegalovirus exposure and HLA in healthy donors. Findings and limits, study-wide: Reportedly, cytomegalovirus status was diagnosed with high sensitivity and specificity.

The trim removed 6 bases at V and 1 base at J, leaving 10 bases unmatched. This CDR3 is 17 amino acids long. Germline lookup yields CDR1 MDHEN and CDR2 SYDVKM. This clone was seen more than once but under ten times. Its antigen is still unknown. 13 Jbeta primers and 60 Vbeta primers were used for the PCR. TCRdb keeps only in-frame clones here, not all; method: immunoSEQ multiplex PCR. This table has 75,000 to 90,000 clones, just under 75% appearing once. This TCR derives from a man in his 60s in good health and CMV-seronegative. Sequencing used PBMCs. The chain joins TRBV28 to TRBJ1-5; 9 nucleotides agree with TRBD1. The CDR3 DNA reads TGTGCCAGCAGACACCAATGGACAGGGGTAAGCAATCAGCCCCAGCATTTT. Protein: CASRHQWTGVSNQPQHF.